The next 20 T cell receptor beta chains were all read from a single sample in a study of identical twins. MiXCR was run by TCRdb on the 5' RACE reads, yielding one entry per CDR3 protein. The sample has hundreds of thousands of distinct CDR3 sequences; approximately 13% are singletons. Separately, the same data were catalogued under a study of yellow fever vaccine responses in identical twins.

Input material: PBMCs. The receptors were gathered from a woman aged 18-35 years in good health.

The rearrangement joins TRBV5-1 to TRBJ2-2, with 8 positions matching TRBD1. Germline V gene data show CDR1 as SGHRS and CDR2 as YFSETQ. Trimming took 4 bases from V and 1 from J; bases not matched to a gene: 6. The CDR3 totals 16 residues. Written as DNA, the CDR3 is TGCGCCAGCAGCCCAAGGACAGGGCTGAACACCGGGGAGCTGTTTTTT. Protein: CASSPRTGLNTGELFF.

The DNA of the CDR3 is TGCAGTGCTAGAGGGACTTTCATCTTCGGTGAGCAGTTCTTC. It yields the protein CSARGTFIFGEQFF. V and J are TRBV20-1 and TRBJ2-1; D may be TRBD2 (5 bases). The V and J ends lost 1 base and 9 bases respectively, with 16 bases between them. This CDR3 has 14 residues. Germline loops: CDR1 DFQATT, CDR2 SNEGSKA (reference sequence).

The chain couples TRBV19 to TRBJ2-1; D gene ambiguous. Looked up from germline, CDR1 is LNHDA and CDR2 is SQIVND (reference sequence). Trimming took 2 bases from V and 3 from J, leaving 17 bases between them. The CDR3 sequence is 17 residues long. The CDR3 here is CASSIIGGPGNYNEQFF. In DNA form, the CDR3 reads TGTGCCAGTAGTATAATCGGCGGACCCGGAAACTACAATGAGCAGTTCTTC.

The chain links TRBV2 to TRBJ2-1; 10 bases are shared with TRBD2. CDR3 length: 16 amino acids. Losses at the gene ends were 1 base for V and 4 bases for J; bases not matched to a gene: 4. Looked up from germline, CDR1 is SNHLY and CDR2 is FYNNEI. The CDR3 here is CASSEVTSGIYNEQFF. The CDR3 region has the DNA TGTGCCAGCAGTGAAGTTACTAGCGGGATATACAATGAGCAGTTCTTC.

This clonotype was detected many times. The J gene is TRBJ2-7, the V gene TRBV2; D is perhaps TRBD1 (6 bases). The V end was cut by 6 bases, the J end by 0 bases, with 12 bases between. This CDR3 comprises 14 residues. Per germline, CDR1 SNHLY and CDR2 FYNNEI. The CDR3 region is CASRLGQTSYEQYF. In DNA, the CDR3 is TGTGCCAGCAGGCTAGGACAGACCTCCTACGAGCAGTACTTC.

The V call is TRBV7-3, the J call TRBJ2-7; D gene unclear. V was pared by 2 bases and J by 4 bases, with 9 bases between. Per germline, CDR1 SGHTA and CDR2 FQGTGA. This CDR3 has 13 residues. The CDR3 DNA reads TGTGCCAGCAGCTTAGGACCGCAGTACGAGCAGTACTTC. Translated, it gives CASSLGPQYEQYF.

This clonotype was detected only a few times. This sequence joins TRBV6-1 and TRBJ1-1, with 7 bases aligning to TRBD1. This CDR3 is built from 13 residues. CDR1 is MNHNS and CDR2 is SASEGT in the germline V gene. With 5 bases clipped from V and 6 bases from J, the junction kept 6 bases outside the gene matches. The CDR3 spells CASSRDSLAEAFF. CDR3 nucleotide sequence: TGTGCCAGCAGTCGGGACAGCCTGGCTGAAGCTTTCTTT.

This sequence joins TRBV12-3 or TRBV12-4 and TRBJ2-7; D might be TRBD1 (5 bases). Trimming cost V 5 bases and J 5 bases, with 13 bases left between them. This CDR3 is built from 13 residues. For the CDR3, the DNA is TGTGCCAGCAGTCCCACCCAGGGTAACGAGCAGTACGTC. Encoded protein: CASSPTQGNEQYV.

This clonotype was detected a few times. This CDR3 reads CASSPSDLNSPLHF. The DNA of the CDR3 is TGCGCCAGCAGCCCGTCAGACCTTAATTCACCCCTCCACTTT. The rearrangement joins TRBV5-1 to TRBJ1-6; no clear D gene. In germline, CDR1 is SGHRS, CDR2 YFSETQ. V was cut by 4 bases and J by 6 bases, with 11 bases left in between. The CDR3 consists of 14 residues.

The chain is built from TRBV20-1 and TRBJ2-7; 8 nucleotides line up with TRBD1. Germline CDR1 and CDR2: DFQATT and SNEGSKA (reference sequence). This CDR3 region has 13 residues. The junction had 5 bases not matched to a gene; V was cut back by 6 bases and J by 1 base. Here the CDR3 reads CSAPTGASYEQYF. CDR3 nucleotides: TGCAGTGCCCCGACAGGGGCATCCTACGAGCAGTACTTC.

This clonotype was seen many times. The chain combines TRBV12-3 or TRBV12-4 with TRBJ2-3, with D unclear. This CDR3 is built from 11 residues. The V end was cut by 4 bases, the J end by 2 bases, with 1 base between. The CDR3 loop reads CASSSTDTQYF. The CDR3 DNA reads as TGTGCCAGCAGTTCCACAGATACGCAGTATTTT.

The chain carries TRBV12-3 or TRBV12-4 and TRBJ2-5; D perhaps matches TRBD1 (5 bases). V lost 4 bases and J 2 bases, leaving 17 bases between the germline ends. This CDR3 contains 16 residues. CDR3 sequence reads: CASSSGQLNAQETQYF. The DNA for the CDR3 is TGTGCCAGCAGTTCCGGACAACTTAACGCACAAGAGACCCAGTACTTC.

This rearrangement joins TRBV7-8 to TRBJ2-5; possible D gene TRBD2, 5 bases. The CDR3 length is 15 residues. CDR1 and CDR2 from the germline V gene are SGHVS and FQNEAQ. V shed 1 base and J shed 5 bases, with 14 bases lying between them. Written as DNA, the CDR3 is TGTGCCAGCAGCTTAGATCGGGGAGTCGACGAGACCCAGTACTTC. It codes for CASSLDRGVDETQYF.

The rearrangement links TRBV5-5 to TRBJ2-2; TRBD1 might be the D (6 bases). The germline gives CDR1 SGHKS, CDR2 YYEKEE (reference sequence). This CDR3 has 16 amino acids. With 4 bases removed from V and 0 bases from J, the gap between germline ends came to 13 bases. The CDR3 loop reads CASSPGHFANTGELFF. CDR3 DNA: TGTGCCAGCAGCCCGGGACACTTCGCGAACACCGGGGAGCTGTTTTTT.

The V call is TRBV29-1, the J call TRBJ2-3; 8 positions agree with TRBD1. This CDR3 has 15 amino acids. V lost 5 bases, J lost 2 bases, and 9 bases stayed unmatched. Germline V gives CDR1 SQVTM, CDR2 ANQGSEA. CDR3 sequence (DNA): TGCAGCGTTTACACAGGGGGGTCCTACACAGATACGCAGTATTTT. Amino acid sequence: CSVYTGGSYTDTQYF.

This clonotype was seen a handful of times. The chain is built from TRBV18 and TRBJ2-7; 7 bases line up with TRBD2. With 3 bases clipped from V and 3 bases from J, the junction kept 5 bases outside the gene matches. The CDR3 totals 14 residues. CDR1 is KGHSH and CDR2 is LQKENI in the germline V gene. This chain's CDR3 is CASSPGLDVYEQYF. For the CDR3, the DNA is TGTGCCAGCTCACCCGGACTAGACGTCTACGAGCAGTACTTC.

This chain links TRBV2 with TRBJ2-3; a weak D match, TRBD2 (5 bases). In germline, CDR1 is SNHLY, CDR2 FYNNEI. V lost 4 bases and J lost 4, with 15 bases in between. This CDR3 spans 15 amino acids. DNA of the CDR3: TGTGCCAGCAGTGTCACGGGAAGTGGCGCAGATACGCAGTATTTT. Translated: CASSVTGSGADTQYF.

The chain couples TRBV6-1 to TRBJ1-1, with D uncertain. CDR1 is MNHNS and CDR2 is SASEGT in the germline V gene. V lost 7 bases and J 0 bases, leaving 9 bases between the germline ends. This CDR3 comprises 13 residues. The CDR3 DNA reads as TGTGCCAGCACTGTAGTTATGAACACTGAAGCTTTCTTT. Translation gives CASTVVMNTEAFF.

This clonotype was counted only a few times. The gene calls are TRBV20-1 and TRBJ1-3; tentative D call: TRBD1 (6 bases). Germline CDR1 DFQATT, CDR2 SNEGSKA (reference sequence). CDR3 size: 14 residues. V lost 6 bases to trimming and J lost 2 bases, with 14 bases between them. The CDR3 bases are TGCAGTGCGGACACAGGGTTGACTGGAAACACCATATATTTT. This gives the protein CSADTGLTGNTIYF.

This clonotype was detected only a few times. This chain links TRBV20-1 with TRBJ2-3, with TRBD2 matching over 10 bases. The CDR3 totals 14 residues. Germline V CDR1 and CDR2: DFQATT, SNEGSKA (reference sequence). Trimming removed 0 bases from V and 6 bases from J; junction bases left unmatched: 3. The CDR3 loop reads CSARDPSGSDTQYF. CDR3 DNA sequence: TGCAGTGCTAGAGATCCTAGCGGGAGTGATACGCAGTATTTT.